Included here is one TCR beta chain sequence, with context. Produced via immunoSEQ multiplex PCR; TCRdb's table is partial and in-frame only. Of about 330,000 clones in the sample, roughly 91% were seen once. The data originate from a study of shared clonotypes between healthy human individuals. The receptor's source is a young man in good health. Sequencing input: memory CD8+ T cells sorted from blood. As to subset: CD45RO+ cells pooled with CCR7-negative TemRA cells.

DNA for the CDR3: TGTGCCATCAGTGCCACAGACTTATACACTGAAGCTTTCTTT. This gives the protein CAISATDLYTEAFF. The chain is built from TRBV10-3 and TRBJ1-1; no firm D call. Germline V gene lookup returns CDR1 ENHRY and CDR2 SYGVKD. The CDR3 covers 14 residues. Trimming cost V 4 bases and J 3 bases, with 12 bases left between them.